Below, 32 T cell receptor beta chains from the same sample are listed, as sequenced in a study of cytomegalovirus exposure and HLA in healthy donors. In the PCR, 60 Vbeta and 13 Jbeta primers were used. TCRdb keeps only in-frame clones here, not all; method: immunoSEQ multiplex PCR. In the table there are over 100,000 clones, 65% to 80% of which are singletons. The sample was PBMCs. Receptor source: a man aged 25-45 years in good health and CMV-seropositive.

J is TRBJ1-4 and V is TRBV25-1; 8 nucleotides line up with TRBD1. The CDR3 length is 14 residues. Germline V gene lookup returns CDR1 MGHDK and CDR2 SYGVNS. V shed 2 bases, J shed 6 bases, and the junction held 2 bases outside the gene matches. CDR3 sequence (DNA): TGTGCCAGCAGTGAAGGCAGGGGGCATGAAAAACTGTTTTTT. Protein: CASSEGRGHEKLFF.

This clone was observed once. This chain uses TRBV11-3 with TRBJ2-7, with D perhaps TRBD2 (6 bases). There are 15 residues in the CDR3. CDR1 and CDR2 (germline): SGHNT, YENEEA. V lost 5 bases, J lost 2 bases, and 16 bases lay in between. This CDR3 reads CASSRGGETTYEQYF. The CDR3 DNA is TGTGCCAGCAGCCGGGGCGGGGAGACCACCTACGAGCAGTACTTC.

This chain joins TRBV2 and TRBJ2-2; D remains ambiguous. V was cut by 5 bases and J by 1 base, with 17 bases left in between. The CDR3 runs to 17 residues. From germline, CDR1 is SNHLY and CDR2 FYNNEI. The CDR3 coding sequence is TGTGCCAGCAGTACACATGATCAAGCGCGGAACACCGGGGAGCTGTTTTTT. As protein: CASSTHDQARNTGELFF.

The rearrangement links TRBV4-1 to TRBJ2-7, with 7 nucleotides matching TRBD1. V lost 4 bases to trimming and J lost 3 bases; unmatched junction nucleotides: 9. CDR1 is MGHRA and CDR2 is YSYEKL in the germline V gene. This CDR3 contains 15 residues. CDR3 loop: CASSRLDRPDYEQYF. The CDR3 DNA sequence: TGCGCCAGCAGCCGTCTGGACAGGCCCGACTACGAGCAGTACTTC.

This clone was counted a few times. The gene calls are TRBV19 and TRBJ1-1; 7 positions match TRBD1. Germline V gene lookup returns CDR1 LNHDA and CDR2 SQIVND (reference sequence). With V trimmed by 9 bases and J by 0 bases, 10 bases remained unmatched. CDR3 length: 15 amino acids. For the CDR3, the DNA is TGTGCCAGCAGAAACGGGGGACAGATGAACACTGAAGCTTTCTTT. This sequence encodes CASRNGGQMNTEAFF.

The chain couples TRBV9 to TRBJ2-2; the match to TRBD1 covers 8 bases. The V and J ends lost 0 bases and 5 bases, in that order; junction bases with no gene match: 9. The germline CDR1 and CDR2 sequences are SGDLS and YYNGEE. The CDR3 sequence is 17 residues long. CDR3: CASSVGFVTGDTGELFF. CDR3 nucleotide sequence: TGTGCCAGCAGCGTAGGGTTCGTGACAGGGGATACCGGGGAGCTGTTTTTT.

This clone has a single count. This chain joins TRBV25-1 and TRBJ2-5, with D unclear. The CDR3 length is 10 residues. Germline CDR1 MGHDK, CDR2 SYGVNS. V shed 8 bases and J shed 5 bases, with 6 bases lying between them. The CDR3 here is CASPVETQYF. In DNA form, the CDR3 reads TGTGCCAGCCCGGTGGAGACCCAGTACTTC. Full variable domain (remainder filled in from reference TRBV25-1 and TRBJ2-5): EADIYQTPRYLVIGTGKKITLECSQTMGHDKMYWYQQDPGMELHLIHYSYGVNSTEKGDLSSESTVSRIRTEHFPLTLESARPSHTSQYLCASPVETQYFGPGTRLLVL.

V gene TRBV10-2 combines with J gene TRBJ2-1; 8 nucleotides match TRBD1. CDR3 length: 16 residues. V gave up 6 bases and J gave up 6 bases; unmatched junction bases: 13. From germline, CDR1 is WSHSY and CDR2 SAAADI. CDR3: CASSPQGVVGSNEQFF. The DNA for the CDR3 is TGCGCCAGCAGCCCACAGGGGGTGGTGGGTAGCAATGAGCAGTTCTTC.

The genes are TRBV10-3 and TRBJ2-7; 9 bases line up with TRBD1. Trimming removed 1 base from V and 2 bases from J; junction bases left unmatched: 6. The CDR3 contains 16 residues. Germline V lookup: CDR1 ENHRY, CDR2 SYGVKD. DNA for the CDR3: TGTGCCATCAGTGAGTTTTTGGGACAGGGAGCCTACGAGCAGTACTTC. It is translated as CAISEFLGQGAYEQYF.

V gene TRBV4-2 combines with J gene TRBJ1-2; D unclear. The CDR3 loop spans 14 amino acids. V dropped 0 bases and J dropped 0 bases, with 5 bases sitting between them. The germline CDR1 and CDR2 sequences are LGHNA and YNFKEQ. In DNA, the CDR3 is TGTGCCAGCAGCCAAGAGGCATCTAACTATGGCTACACCTTC. Translating it yields CASSQEASNYGYTF.

In its sample, this clone was seen a few times. The rearrangement links TRBV28 to TRBJ1-1; TRBD1 aligns across 8 bases. This CDR3 has 17 residues. V lost 5 bases to trimming and J lost 4 bases; unmatched junction nucleotides: 15. Germline V lookup: CDR1 MDHEN, CDR2 SYDVKM. CDR3 nucleotides: TGTGCCAGCAGTCTTCCGGGACAGGCCCTTTCCCCCACTGAAGCTTTCTTT. Its translation is CASSLPGQALSPTEAFF.

The chain employs TRBV28 and TRBJ1-1; the D gene is possibly TRBD1 (6 bases). Germline assignment: CDR1 MDHEN and CDR2 SYDVKM. CDR3 size: 14 residues. V lost 8 bases, J lost 6 bases, and 19 bases lay in between. The CDR3 is CASRRPGDGSEAFF. The CDR3 DNA follows: TGTGCCAGCCGTCGGCCAGGGGACGGGTCTGAAGCTTTCTTT.

V usage is TRBV5-6 and J usage is TRBJ1-5, with a possible D match to TRBD1 (5 bases). CDR3 length: 14 residues. V was clipped by 2 bases and J by 3 bases, with 9 bases between them. The V gene's germline CDR1 is SGHDT and CDR2 YYEEEE. The CDR3 here is CASSFQGPNQPQHF. CDR3 bases: TGTGCCAGCAGCTTTCAGGGTCCCAATCAGCCCCAGCATTTT.

The chain couples TRBV28 to TRBJ1-5; possibly TRBD1 for D (5 bases). The V and J ends lost 5 bases and 1 base respectively, with 15 bases between them. Germline V CDR1 and CDR2: MDHEN, SYDVKM. This CDR3 has 16 residues. In nucleotides, the CDR3 is TGTGCCAGCAGTCCCTTGCAGGGAGGAAGCAATCAGCCCCAGCATTTT. It is translated as CASSPLQGGSNQPQHF.

The chain uses TRBV30 and TRBJ1-1, with 8 nucleotides matching TRBD1. Trimming at V came to 4 bases and at J to 0 bases, leaving 7 bases not matched to a gene. Germline V gene lookup returns CDR1 GTSNPN and CDR2 SVGIG (reference sequence). The CDR3 extends over 15 amino acids. CDR3 sequence reads: CAWNKGQGLNTEAFF. CDR3 DNA sequence: TGTGCCTGGAATAAAGGACAGGGTTTGAACACTGAAGCTTTCTTT.

This CDR3 reads CSVEQGGGELFF. DNA of the CDR3: TGCAGCGTAGAGCAGGGGGGCGGGGAGCTGTTTTTT. The V and J genes are TRBV29-1 and TRBJ2-2, with D maybe TRBD1 (7 bases). The V and J ends lost 6 bases and 7 bases respectively, with 12 bases between them. Germline V gene lookup returns CDR1 SQVTM and CDR2 ANQGSEA. The CDR3 is 12 residues long.

This chain links TRBV5-1 with TRBJ2-4; possible D gene TRBD2, 6 bases. V lost 6 bases, J lost 8 bases, and 18 bases lay in between. The CDR3 runs to 14 residues. Germline V gene data show CDR1 as SGHRS and CDR2 as YFSETQ. CDR3 region: CASILAPGADIQYF. CDR3 coding DNA: TGCGCCAGCATCCTTGCCCCGGGAGCGGACATTCAGTACTTC.

The chain has TRBV9 and TRBJ1-2, with D possibly being TRBD1 (6 bases). The germline V gene has CDR1 SGDLS and CDR2 YYNGEE. V dropped 3 bases and J dropped 1 base, with 13 bases sitting between them. This CDR3 region has 15 residues. The CDR3 here is CASSALDSLNYGYTF. The CDR3 region has the DNA TGTGCCAGCAGCGCCTTGGACAGCCTTAACTATGGCTACACCTTC.

V gene TRBV6-6 combines with J gene TRBJ2-1, with 7 bases aligning to TRBD1. Germline V CDR1 and CDR2: MNHNY, SVGAGI (reference sequence). J gave up 8 bases and V 0 bases, and 1 base lay outside the gene matches. The CDR3 is 13 amino acids. This CDR3 is CASSYSTGHEQFF. CDR3 bases: TGTGCCAGCAGTTACTCGACAGGGCATGAGCAGTTCTTC.

The V call is TRBV14, the J call TRBJ1-2, with 10 bases identical to TRBD1. The trim removed 0 bases at V and 4 bases at J, leaving 5 bases unmatched. From germline, CDR1 is SGHDN and CDR2 FVKESK. The CDR3 extends over 16 amino acids. DNA for the CDR3: TGTGCCAGCAGCCAAGAGCCGGGACAGGGGTTCTATGGCTACACCTTC. Its translation: CASSQEPGQGFYGYTF.

The V call is TRBV5-1, the J call TRBJ2-1; the match to TRBD1 covers 8 bases. After removal of 4 bases from V and 0 bases from J, the junction contained 6 bases not matched to a gene. The germline CDR1 and CDR2 sequences are SGHRS and YFSETQ. The CDR3 length is 16 residues. The CDR3 loop is CASSEDRVSSYNEQFF. CDR3 in DNA: TGCGCCAGCAGCGAGGACAGGGTGAGCTCCTACAATGAGCAGTTCTTC.

The chain carries TRBV28 and TRBJ1-2, with D unclear. Germline V CDR1 and CDR2: MDHEN, SYDVKM. V was pared by 3 bases and J by 8 bases, with 10 bases between. This CDR3 spans 12 amino acids. The CDR3, as DNA: TGTGCCAGCAGTTTGGAGGGAGGGGGCTACACCTTC. Encoded protein: CASSLEGGGYTF.

This rearrangement joins TRBV30 to TRBJ1-1, with D tentatively TRBD1 (6 bases). CDR1 GTSNPN and CDR2 SVGIG come from the germline V gene (reference sequence). The CDR3 consists of 13 residues. V was pared by 3 bases and J by 8 bases, with 16 bases between. CDR3 in amino acids: CAWRTGPLSEAFF. CDR3 nucleotides: TGTGCCTGGAGGACAGGCCCCCTGAGCGAAGCTTTCTTT.

A few counts support this clone. CDR3 residues: CASSITALGPGQGPNTEAFF. The CDR3 nucleotides read TGTGCCAGTAGTATCACGGCATTGGGTCCGGGACAGGGGCCCAACACTGAAGCTTTCTTT. V gene TRBV19 combines with J gene TRBJ1-1, with 10 bases identical to TRBD1. This CDR3 region has 20 residues. The J segment lost 2 bases and the V segment lost 3 bases, leaving 18 bases of the junction unmatched. CDR1 LNHDA and CDR2 SQIVND come from the germline V gene (reference sequence).

The rearrangement joins TRBV6-5 to TRBJ1-2; tentatively, D is TRBD1 (5 bases). There are 13 residues in the CDR3. Trimming removed 5 bases at V and 6 bases at J, with 13 bases between. Per the germline V gene, CDR1 is MNHEY and CDR2 is SVGAGI. The CDR3 region has the DNA TGTGCCAGCAGTCACCAGGGCGGTAATGGCTACACCTTC. Encoded protein: CASSHQGGNGYTF.

The chain has TRBV29-1 and TRBJ2-7; 9 bases are shared with TRBD2. There are 14 residues in the CDR3. V was pared by 5 bases and J by 1 base, with 6 bases of the junction left unmatched. From germline, CDR1 is SQVTM and CDR2 ANQGSEA. CDR3 sequence: CSVPGSGGSYEQYF. As DNA, the CDR3 is TGCAGCGTTCCCGGGAGCGGGGGGTCCTACGAGCAGTACTTC.

The genes are TRBV7-9 and TRBJ2-3; D is undetermined. The germline V and J ends were trimmed by 4 bases and 0 bases, with 11 bases remaining between them. The CDR3 sequence is 15 residues long. CDR1 and CDR2 (germline): SEHNR, FQNEAQ (reference sequence). This chain's CDR3 is CASSSTTSSTDTQYF. The CDR3 bases are TGTGCCAGCAGCTCGACAACGTCTAGCACAGATACGCAGTATTTT.

This rearrangement joins TRBV7-2 to TRBJ2-1; 10 bases align to TRBD2. J was trimmed by 6 bases and V by 1 base; bases with no gene match: 6. The CDR3 sequence is 16 residues long. Germline lookup yields CDR1 SGHTA and CDR2 FQGNSA. The CDR3 loop is CASSLVYASGGNEQFF. The CDR3 DNA sequence: TGTGCCAGCAGCTTAGTGTATGCTAGCGGGGGCAATGAGCAGTTCTTC.

The chain couples TRBV7-9 to TRBJ1-1; D might be TRBD1 (5 bases). Germline V lookup: CDR1 SEHNR, CDR2 FQNEAQ (reference sequence). The CDR3 runs 12 residues. V gave up 8 bases and J gave up 6 bases, with 13 bases separating them. CDR3 sequence: CASEGIAAEAFF. CDR3 in DNA: TGTGCCAGCGAGGGGATAGCGGCTGAAGCTTTCTTT.

The chain combines TRBV2 with TRBJ2-3; TRBD2 might be the D (6 bases). The CDR3 consists of 17 residues. The V end was cut by 8 bases, the J end by 1 base, with 22 bases between. Germline CDR1 SNHLY, CDR2 FYNNEI. CDR3 protein: CASLSNLQGGGTDTQYF. The CDR3 DNA reads TGTGCCAGCCTTTCTAACCTTCAGGGAGGTGGCACAGATACGCAGTATTTT.

This chain links TRBV10-1 with TRBJ2-3; 11 bases are shared with TRBD2. Germline V gives CDR1 WNHNN, CDR2 SYGVQD (reference sequence). Trimming at V came to 6 bases and at J to 4 bases, leaving 6 bases not matched to a gene. The CDR3 covers 15 residues. For the CDR3, the DNA is TGCGCCAGCAGCGGAACTAGCGGGGGACCAGATACGCAGTATTTT. Amino acids: CASSGTSGGPDTQYF.

This rearrangement joins TRBV6-1 to TRBJ2-7, with D unclear. The V and J ends lost 7 bases and 0 bases respectively, with 7 bases between them. The CDR3 consists of 12 residues. Germline V lookup: CDR1 MNHNS, CDR2 SASEGT. DNA for the CDR3: TGTGCCAGCACCGAACACTCCTACGAGCAGTACTTC. Its translation: CASTEHSYEQYF.